The rows below give T cell receptor beta chains drawn from one sample of a study of blood T cell repertoires in COVID-19. The method was immunoSEQ multiplex PCR; TCRdb's version includes in-frame clones alone and lacks a portion of them. Of roughly 400,000 clones detected, around 91% appear once; the ten largest clones hold around 1.1%. Source material: PBMCs or T cells enriched from blood (not recorded which). These receptors were obtained from a young man who had recovered from COVID-19. The CDR3 runs from the conserved cysteine through the conserved F or W. D genes are given only for firm matches. Size values are once, few and many counts, or a class for expanded clones, and some rows have none.

CDR3 protein	CDR3 DNA	D gene	J gene	clone size	V gene
CASSLGLPNTGELFF	TGCGCCAGCAGCTTAGGACTTCCTAACACCGGGGAGCTGTTTTTT	-	TRBJ2-2	-	TRBV5-1
CASSQDNMGLAGVGDYEQYF	TGCGCCAGCAGCCAAGATAATATGGGACTAGCGGGAGTAGGTGACTACGAGCAGTACTTC	TRBD2	TRBJ2-7	-	TRBV4-1
CASSFRTSGYEQYF	TGTGCCAGTAGTTTCAGGACTAGCGGCTACGAGCAGTACTTC	TRBD2	TRBJ2-7	-	TRBV19
CASSFPTSGRRTGELFF	TGTGCCAGCAGTTTCCCGACTAGCGGGAGAAGGACCGGGGAGCTGTTTTTT	TRBD2	TRBJ2-2	-	TRBV28
CASLSGGGGQPQHF	TGTGCCAGCCTCTCGGGAGGGGGTGGTCAGCCCCAGCATTTT	-	TRBJ1-5	-	TRBV7-8
CASSLSDSGSPYNEQFF	TGTGCCAGCAGTTTATCCGATAGCGGGAGTCCTTACAATGAGCAGTTCTTC	TRBD2	TRBJ2-1	-	TRBV28
CASSHRQGNTEAFF	TGCGCCAGCAGCCACCGACAGGGGAACACTGAAGCTTTCTTT	TRBD1	TRBJ1-1	few	TRBV4-1
CASSVSGTASYNEQFF	TGTGCCAGCAGCGTATCAGGGACAGCGTCCTACAATGAGCAGTTCTTC	TRBD1	TRBJ2-1	-	TRBV9
CASSLPGHRTGELFF	TGTGCCAGCAGCTTGCCGGGACATCGCACCGGGGAGCTGTTTTTT	-	TRBJ2-2	-	TRBV7-8
CASSLAALGVSPLHF	TGTGCCAGCAGCTTGGCCGCGCTAGGGGTTTCACCCCTCCACTTT	-	TRBJ1-6	-	TRBV5-6
CASSLGGDRVTYEQYF	TGTGCCAGCAGCTTAGGCGGGGACAGGGTTACCTACGAGCAGTACTTC	TRBD1	TRBJ2-7	-	TRBV11-1
CASNTAVHEQYF	TGTGCCAGCAACACCGCTGTCCACGAGCAGTACTTC	-	TRBJ2-7	-	TRBV28
CSVAQGAGDEQYF	TGCAGCGTTGCCCAGGGCGCGGGGGACGAGCAGTACTTC	TRBD2	TRBJ2-7	-	TRBV29-1
CATSSSVQQFF	TGTGCCACCAGCAGTAGTGTTCAGCAGTTCTTC	-	TRBJ2-1	-	TRBV15
CATSDRTDDRAQFF	TGTGCCACCAGTGATCGTACCGATGACAGGGCCCAGTTTTTT	TRBD1	TRBJ1-4	-	TRBV24-1
CASSPGTGRQETQYF	TGTGCCAGCTCACCCGGGACAGGCCGTCAAGAGACCCAGTACTTC	TRBD1	TRBJ2-5	-	TRBV18
CSVSGQGTNYGYTF	TGCAGCGTATCGGGACAGGGAACGAACTATGGCTACACCTTC	TRBD1	TRBJ1-2	-	TRBV29-1
CASSRLSGKTDTQYF	TGTGCCAGCAGTCGACTTAGCGGGAAGACAGATACGCAGTATTTT	TRBD2	TRBJ2-3	-	TRBV6-5
CASSRTFSYEQYF	TGTGCCAGCAGCCGGACTTTCTCCTACGAGCAGTACTTC	-	TRBJ2-7	once	TRBV14
CASSLTGRAEAFF	TGTGCCAGCAGTCTTACAGGGAGAGCTGAAGCTTTCTTT	-	TRBJ1-1	-	TRBV27
CAWSVQNNQPQHF	TGTGCCTGGAGTGTTCAGAACAATCAGCCCCAGCATTTT	-	TRBJ1-5	-	TRBV30
CASSLEVRGYEQYF	TGTGCCAGCAGCTTAGAAGTCAGGGGCTACGAGCAGTACTTC	-	TRBJ2-7	-	TRBV7-2
CASSHPGTGAPEQYF	TGTGCCAGCAGCCACCCCGGGACAGGGGCCCCAGAGCAGTACTTC	TRBD1	TRBJ2-7	-	TRBV14
CASSQDIGWGGSPFF	TGTGCCAGCAGCCAAGATATTGGATGGGGCGGGAGCCCTTTCTTC	TRBD2	TRBJ2-1	-	TRBV14
CASSEWGQDGYTF	TGTGCCAGCAGTGAATGGGGCCAGGATGGCTACACCTTC	-	TRBJ1-2	-	TRBV2
CASSLYGTEAFF	TGTGCCAGCAGTCTATACGGGACTGAAGCTTTCTTT	-	TRBJ1-1	-	TRBV11-2
CASSVGDRDSETQYF	TGTGCCAGCAGCGTCGGGGACAGGGATTCAGAGACCCAGTACTTC	TRBD1	TRBJ2-5	-	TRBV7-3
CASSPSDRNEKLFF	TGTGCCAGCAGCCCATCCGACAGGAATGAAAAACTGTTTTTT	-	TRBJ1-4	-	TRBV5-4
CASSVSGNSYEQYF	TGTGCCAGCAGTGTGTCAGGTAACTCCTACGAGCAGTACTTC	-	TRBJ2-7	-	TRBV25-1
CASTHHTGGISYEQYF	TGTGCCAGCACTCACCATACAGGGGGGATCTCCTACGAGCAGTACTTC	TRBD1	TRBJ2-7	-	TRBV28
CASSESRAKNTEAFF	TGTGCCAGCAGTGAATCCAGGGCGAAGAACACTGAAGCTTTCTTT	-	TRBJ1-1	-	TRBV2
CASSILEGAQQFF	TGTGCCAGTAGTATATTGGAGGGAGCTCAGCAGTTCTTC	-	TRBJ2-1	-	TRBV19
CAISGNSGSSGEQYF	TGTGCCATCAGTGGAAATAGCGGGAGTTCAGGCGAGCAGTACTTC	TRBD2	TRBJ2-7	-	TRBV10-3
CATSDPGSTGELFF	TGTGCCACCAGTGACCCAGGGTCCACCGGGGAGCTGTTTTTT	-	TRBJ2-2	-	TRBV24-1
CASSLSNRVDYGYTF	TGTGCCAGCAGCTTATCCAACAGGGTGGACTATGGCTACACCTTC	-	TRBJ1-2	-	TRBV7-2
CASSQVFLAGEEQYF	TGTGCCAGCAGCCAAGTTTTCCTGGCGGGAGAAGAGCAGTACTTC	TRBD2	TRBJ2-7	-	TRBV3-1/TRBV3-2
CASSFRGRGGYTF	TGTGCCAGCAGCTTTAGGGGGCGCGGTGGCTACACCTTC	TRBD1	TRBJ1-2	-	TRBV28
CASSLGTSGSQYF	TGTGCCAGCAGCCTCGGGACTAGCGGTTCGCAGTACTTC	TRBD2	TRBJ2-7	-	TRBV11-1
CASSSGQGAFYEQYF	TGTGCCAGCAGCTCTGGACAGGGGGCTTTCTACGAGCAGTACTTC	TRBD1	TRBJ2-7	-	TRBV7-6
CASSRLAGYTDTQYF	TGTGCCAGCAGCCGACTAGCGGGATACACAGATACGCAGTATTTT	TRBD2	TRBJ2-3	-	TRBV2